These T cell receptor beta chains were read from a single sample in a study of CD8 T cells in Susac syndrome. TCRdb independently ran MiXCR on the immunoSEQ multiplex PCR reads; one entry per CDR3 protein. The sample yields around 190,000 distinct CDR3 sequences, around 95% seen once. The material sequenced was CD4+ T cells from PBMCs. These receptors were collected from a human donor in good health. Each CDR3 is given with its conserved first and last residue. Size is omitted from some rows. Given values are once, few, many or a class for expanded clones.

TRBV20-1 - 14 CSAMYTLAYNEQFF
TRBV7-6 - 17 CASSPQGRGSVYNEQFF
TRBV7-8 - 13 CASSLGAFYGYTF
TRBV6-4 once 15 CASSAPYHPYNEQFF
TRBV27 - 15 CASRRTIPGSGGYTF
TRBV25-1 - 15 CASSEGRDPNTEAFF
TRBV20-1 - 14 CSARAPVTADTQYF
TRBV3-1 - 14 CASSQDLGRYEQYF
TRBV12-3/TRBV12-4 - 14 CASSIAGIEGTQYF
TRBV23-1 - 15 CASSQSWTNTGELFF
TRBV6-1 - 16 CAAGDGGTPGANVLTF
TRBV7-2 - 16 CASSPWGGASQETQYF
TRBV27 - 11 CASSSQFQAFF
TRBV20-1 - 11 CSAGTWETQYF
TRBV30 - 13 CAWSVQGVGEQFF
TRBV7-2 - 14 CASRLLTGLDTQYF
TRBV6-2/TRBV6-3 - 12 CASRDRYRPQHF
TRBV30 - 14 CAWGNRVSPNEQFF
TRBV19 - 14 CASSIERSVETQYF
TRBV28 - 14 CASSIGTAYNEQFF
TRBV29-1 - 15 CSVERATGSGETQYF
TRBV29-1 - 13 CSGGGVIETEAFF
TRBV7-2 - 16 CASSVGLAGLQGTQYF
TRBV20-1 - 15 CSAASRQRGWTEAFF
TRBV7-3 - 16 CASSLEAGRDTGELFF
TRBV5-1 - 16 CASSSAQGQGGYGYTF
TRBV5-1 - 14 CASSLETGASEQYF
TRBV24-1 once 12 CATSSDSNEQFF
TRBV6-1 few 13 CASTGTVYNEQFF
TRBV27 - 16 CASSFRGLWRQDTQYF
TRBV6-5 once 15 CASRIGRHPNSPLHF
TRBV20-1 - 13 CSAGKTGRNEQFF
TRBV20-1 - 16 CSASSGLAGTTDTQYF
TRBV4-1 - 12 CASSQNSYNYTF
TRBV27 - 16 CASSWTPLLGNSPLHF
TRBV3-1 - 14 CASSQDQGASEAFF
TRBV3-1 - 13 CASASGTGMGYTF
TRBV29-1 once 12 CSVREGSQPQHF
TRBV27 - 15 CASSSGSQGTGELFF
TRBV7-2 - 16 CASSPPGQGFVRTQYF
TRBV10-3 - 12 CAIRSSNQPQHF
TRBV20-1 - 14 CSARALDWDTEAFF
TRBV25-1 - 15 CASGTGTWAFNEQFF
TRBV24-1 - 16 CATSVQTSGQNNEQFF
TRBV11-3 - 15 CASSLGLQGQGEQFF
TRBV12-3/TRBV12-4 once 11 CASAAASRLYF
TRBV20-1 - 10 CSAELDEQYF
TRBV29-1 - 18 CSVERSGGVFGTKNIQYF
TRBV2 - 14 CASSALAGTDTQYF
TRBV6-2/TRBV6-3 - 14 CATSPPLLASSAFF
TRBV29-1 - 14 CSVEGAAKTDTQYF
TRBV7-3 - 14 CASSATGGAETQYF
TRBV15 - 15 CATSRVRAGFYGYTF
TRBV27 - 14 CASRRTATNYGYTF
TRBV30 - 15 CAWAVGRGMQETQYF